Listed below are T cell receptor beta chains from one sample, sequenced in a study of blood T cells in healthy people across ages. TCRdb used MiXCR to reprocess the 5' RACE reads, holding one entry per CDR3 protein. The data hold about 780,000 distinct CDR3 sequences, with 20% to 30% observed a single time. This sample also appeared in a second study, on T cells of mothers and their children.

Sequencing input: blood. The receptors derive from a boy aged 5-17 years in good health. CDR3s include the opening cysteine and the closing phenylalanine or tryptophan. The D gene is left open where the match is weak. Part of the rows lack a size; the others show once, few, many or a class for expanded clones.

cdr3_nt cdr3_aa d_call clone_size j_call v_call
TGTGCCAGCAGTTTAGGTGGGACTACCTACAATGAGCAGTTCTTC CASSLGGTTYNEQFF TRBD2 few TRBJ2-1 TRBV12-3/TRBV12-4
TGTGCCATCAGTGAGTCGACTCGATCTAATGAAAAACTGTTTTTT CAISESTRSNEKLFF NA NA TRBJ1-4 TRBV10-3
TGCAGCGTCCCATCTGTGCTAGCGGGTATTCCTCAGACCCAGTACTTC CSVPSVLAGIPQTQYF TRBD2 few TRBJ2-5 TRBV29-1
TGTGCCAGCAGTCCTACAGGTGCCAGGGCGCCCCAGCATTTT CASSPTGARAPQHF NA NA TRBJ1-5 TRBV6-1
TGCAGCGTTGATTCGAGGCCGGCTAATGAAAAACTGTTTTTT CSVDSRPANEKLFF NA NA TRBJ1-4 TRBV29-1
TGTGCCAGCAGCGACCCACCCGGCTGGGGTAATGAAAAACTGTTTTTT CASSDPPGWGNEKLFF NA NA TRBJ1-4 TRBV3-1
TGCAGTGCTAGGACCGGGACACCCCAAGAGACCCAGTACTTC CSARTGTPQETQYF NA NA TRBJ2-5 TRBV20-1
TGTGCCAGCATGCGGTCGGGCTTGAGGGCCCAAGAGACCCAGTACTTC CASMRSGLRAQETQYF NA few TRBJ2-5 TRBV12-3/TRBV12-4
TGTGCCAGCAGTCCGGGGACTAATATTCCCTGGGGGGGAAATCAGCCCCAGCATTTT CASSPGTNIPWGGNQPQHF NA NA TRBJ1-5 TRBV28
TGTGCCAGCAGCGGGACGTTAGGCCGGAACACTGAAGCTTTCTTT CASSGTLGRNTEAFF NA NA TRBJ1-1 TRBV7-9
TGCGCCAGCAGTGAAGGAACGGCCAAAAACATTCAGTACTTC CASSEGTAKNIQYF NA few TRBJ2-4 TRBV10-1
TGTGCCAGCAGTTTATTGGGGGCTTTAGCCAACTATGGCTACACCTTC CASSLLGALANYGYTF NA once TRBJ1-2 TRBV28
TGCAGCGTTTCTTTGGCAGCAGGCCTTCAAAAGCAGTACTTC CSVSLAAGLQKQYF NA NA TRBJ2-7 TRBV29-1
TGCAGCGTTGAAGGGCGGGGTCTCCAGTATTTT CSVEGRGLQYF NA few TRBJ2-3 TRBV29-1
TGCAGTGCTAGAGCAACAGGGACTAGTTACACCGGGGAGCTGTTTTTT CSARATGTSYTGELFF TRBD2 NA TRBJ2-2 TRBV20-1
TGTGCCAGCAGTGAAGGACGCTGGACTGAAGCTTTCTTT CASSEGRWTEAFF NA few TRBJ1-1 TRBV2
TGTGCCAGTAGTGCGCCGGGACAGGGCTTGTACAATGAGCAGTTCTTC CASSAPGQGLYNEQFF TRBD1 NA TRBJ2-1 TRBV19
TGTGCCAGCAGTGAAAGTGGGTTGATGCACTTC CASSESGLMHF NA few TRBJ2-7 TRBV6-1
TGTGCCAGCAGTTTAAGGGAAGGTGCCCAGTACTTC CASSLREGAQYF NA NA TRBJ2-5 TRBV12-3/TRBV12-4
TGCAGTGCTAGAGGAGACGGCGGAATTGGCTACGGGCAGTTCTTC CSARGDGGIGYGQFF NA NA TRBJ2-1 TRBV20-1
TGCGCCAGCAGCTTGTCGGCGAGTGAAAAACTGTTTTTT CASSLSASEKLFF NA few TRBJ1-4 TRBV5-1
TGCGCCAGCAGCATAGGGACAGGGGGGTCCAAAGAGACCCAGTACTTC CASSIGTGGSKETQYF TRBD1 NA TRBJ2-5 TRBV5-1
TGTGCCAGCAGGCTCGGTTCCGGGTGGTCCGAGCAGTACTTC CASRLGSGWSEQYF NA few TRBJ2-7 TRBV6-5
TGTGCCAGCAGCCAAGAGGACGGTTACCCCACAGATACGCAGTATTTT CASSQEDGYPTDTQYF NA NA TRBJ2-3 TRBV4-2
TGCGCCAGCGGCTCCGACCCGCGGGGCCCCTATGGCTACACCTTC CASGSDPRGPYGYTF NA NA TRBJ1-2 TRBV5-1
TGTGCCAGCAGCTTGACAGTCTGGAACACTGAAGCTTTCTTT CASSLTVWNTEAFF NA few TRBJ1-1 TRBV5-6
TGCGCCAGCAGCGGAGGGGATGCCAAAAACATTCAGTACTTC CASSGGDAKNIQYF NA few TRBJ2-4 TRBV5-1
TGTGCCAGCAGTGAGGGGGGACAGAGAAATTCACCCCTCCACTTT CASSEGGQRNSPLHF TRBD1 few TRBJ1-6 TRBV2
TGTGCCAGCAGTTTATCTGGCAGCAGACAAGAGACCCAGTACTTC CASSLSGSRQETQYF NA NA TRBJ2-5 TRBV28
TGTGCCAGCAGTTACAGCTCGACAGGGGTAGCGGGAGAGACCCAGTACTTC CASSYSSTGVAGETQYF NA few TRBJ2-5 TRBV6-6
TGTGCCAGCAGTTACTCCCGGACAGGGTCAACGCAGTTCTTC CASSYSRTGSTQFF TRBD1 NA TRBJ2-1 TRBV6-5
TGTGCCAGCAGTTACTCGACCGGGACGATTCGTTACGAGCAGTACTTC CASSYSTGTIRYEQYF NA NA TRBJ2-7 TRBV6-6
TGTGCCCGCTCTGCGCAGCCAAATTCACCCCTCCACTTT CARSAQPNSPLHF NA few TRBJ1-6 TRBV2
TGTGCCAGCACCGGACAGATTCAAGAGACCCAGTACTTC CASTGQIQETQYF NA NA TRBJ2-5 TRBV6-6
TGTGCCAGCAGCCCTCCCGGAGGGGTGCTGGGAAACACCATATATTTT CASSPPGGVLGNTIYF NA NA TRBJ1-3 TRBV9
TGTGCCAGCAGCCCCGGACTGCTACAAGAGACCCAGTACTTC CASSPGLLQETQYF NA NA TRBJ2-5 TRBV3-1
TGTGCCAGCAGCCGAGACAGGGGGCAGGACCATGGCTACACCTTC CASSRDRGQDHGYTF TRBD1 NA TRBJ1-2 TRBV28
TGCGCCAGCAGCTGGGGGCTAGCGGGGGGATCTAGCACAGATACGCAGTATTTT CASSWGLAGGSSTDTQYF TRBD2 few TRBJ2-3 TRBV5-1
TGTGCCAGCAGCCAAGTGCGGGGCCCGGGCGGCTACACCTTC CASSQVRGPGGYTF NA NA TRBJ1-2 TRBV3-1
TGTGCCAGCAGTTTAGGGCGGACAGGGGGAGGCTACACCTTC CASSLGRTGGGYTF TRBD1 few TRBJ1-2 TRBV12-3/TRBV12-4
TGTGCCAGCGCGGGACTATCTGCCTACGAGCAGTACTTC CASAGLSAYEQYF TRBD2 NA TRBJ2-7 TRBV3-1
TGTGCCAGCAGCTTAGGGGCCAGCAATGAGCAGTTCTTC CASSLGASNEQFF NA many TRBJ2-1 TRBV7-2
TGTGCCAGCAGTTTAAGGGGAGCGGGGAACGAGCAGTACTTC CASSLRGAGNEQYF TRBD2 NA TRBJ2-7 TRBV12-3/TRBV12-4
TGTGCCAGCAGCCGCTGGGACAGAGACTATGAAGCTTTCTTT CASSRWDRDYEAFF TRBD1 NA TRBJ1-1 TRBV27
TGTGCCAGCAGTCTAGGGGGAGGACTAGCGACAGATACGCAGTATTTT CASSLGGGLATDTQYF TRBD2 few TRBJ2-3 TRBV6-5
TGCAGCGCCGGCCCCGGGACTAGCGACACTGAGCAGTTCTTC CSAGPGTSDTEQFF TRBD2 NA TRBJ2-1 TRBV29-1
TGTGCCAGCAGCGTTACAGGGAGGAGCTACGAGCAGTACTTC CASSVTGRSYEQYF NA NA TRBJ2-7 TRBV7-9
TGTGCCAGCTCACCACCGGGGGCCTACGAGCAGTACTTC CASSPPGAYEQYF NA NA TRBJ2-7 TRBV18
TGTGCCAGCAGCCAAGGGGTGGGGACCACCTACAATGAGCAGTTCTTC CASSQGVGTTYNEQFF NA few TRBJ2-1 TRBV3-1
TGTGCCAGCAGGACCGACAGGGTAGGGAACTATGGCTACACCTTC CASRTDRVGNYGYTF TRBD1 few TRBJ1-2 TRBV11-3
TGTGCCTGGACACGGGGCACAGATACGCAGTATTTT CAWTRGTDTQYF NA NA TRBJ2-3 TRBV30
TGCGCCAGCAGCTTGGATCCGGGACACTATGGCTACACCTTC CASSLDPGHYGYTF NA few TRBJ1-2 TRBV5-1
TGCGCCAGCTACGGCGCGGGAGAGAATATGCGCTACACCTTC CASYGAGENMRYTF NA NA TRBJ1-2 TRBV5-1
TGTGCTAGTGGTTTCGGGTTTCCCTACGAGCAGTACTTC CASGFGFPYEQYF NA many TRBJ2-7 TRBV12-5
TGTGCCAGCAGCCACACAGGAAAGGATGAAAAACTGTTTTTT CASSHTGKDEKLFF NA NA TRBJ1-4 TRBV4-2
TGTGCCAGCAGCGTAGGAAGCGGGACAGGGGGGACTAATGAAAAACTGTTTTTT CASSVGSGTGGTNEKLFF TRBD1 NA TRBJ1-4 TRBV9
TGTGCCAGCAGCCCCCCGGGAGGCATGAACACTGAAGCTTTCTTT CASSPPGGMNTEAFF NA few TRBJ1-1 TRBV3-1
TGTGCCAGCAGCGTAGTCGGGTGGGGTGTGAGGGGTTCCTACAATGAGCAGTTCTTC CASSVVGWGVRGSYNEQFF NA NA TRBJ2-1 TRBV9
TGTGCCAGCAGCCACCACCCTAGGCCCGCCCCCAGCGAGCAGTACTTC CASSHHPRPAPSEQYF NA few TRBJ2-7 TRBV4-2
TGCAGTGCTAGAGATGGGGGAACCACTGAAGCTTTCTTT CSARDGGTTEAFF NA NA TRBJ1-1 TRBV20-1